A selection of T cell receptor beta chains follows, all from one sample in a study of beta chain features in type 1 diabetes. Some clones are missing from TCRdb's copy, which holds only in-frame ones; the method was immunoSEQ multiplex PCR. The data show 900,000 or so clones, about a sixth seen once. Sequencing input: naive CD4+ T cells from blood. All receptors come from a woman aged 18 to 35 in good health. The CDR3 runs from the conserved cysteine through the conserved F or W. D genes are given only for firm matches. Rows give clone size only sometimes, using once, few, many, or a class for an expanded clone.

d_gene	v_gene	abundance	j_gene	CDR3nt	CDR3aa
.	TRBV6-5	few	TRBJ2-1	TGTGCCAGCAGTTACGCGGGAAGCTCCTACAATGAGCAGTTCTTC	CASSYAGSSYNEQFF
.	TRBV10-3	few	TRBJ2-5	TGTGCCACGACCGGGACTGGACAAGAGACCCAGTACTTC	CATTGTGQETQYF
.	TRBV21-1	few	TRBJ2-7	TGTGCCAGCAGCAGGCCGGGACAGGGCCTCTACGAGCAGTACTTC	CASSRPGQGLYEQYF
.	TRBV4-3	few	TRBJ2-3	TGCGCCAGCAGCCAACCGGGACGGCTAAGGGCAGATACGCAGTATTTT	CASSQPGRLRADTQYF
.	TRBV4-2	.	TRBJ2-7	TGTGCCAGCAGCCAGATTGGCGGGGCGAAGTCTTACGAGCAGTACTTC	CASSQIGGAKSYEQYF
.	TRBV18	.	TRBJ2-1	TGTGCCAGCTCACCACAGCCCTTTCGTCTCTACAATGAGCAGTTCTTC	CASSPQPFRLYNEQFF
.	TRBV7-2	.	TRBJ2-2	TGTGCCAGCAGCTTAGCGCTCCAGGTCGGGGAGCTGTTTTTT	CASSLALQVGELFF
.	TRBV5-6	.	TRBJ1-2	TGTGCCAGCAGCCAGGACAGTTATGGCTACACCTTC	CASSQDSYGYTF
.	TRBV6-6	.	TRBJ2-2	TGTGCCAGCAGTTACGCACACACCGGGGAGCTGTTTTTT	CASSYAHTGELFF
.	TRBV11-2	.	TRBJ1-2	TGTGCCAGCAGCTTACTTGACTATGGCTACACCTTC	CASSLLDYGYTF
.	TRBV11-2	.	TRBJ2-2	TGTGCCAGCAGCTTAGTCGTCAGACGCACCGGGGAGCTGTTTTTT	CASSLVVRRTGELFF
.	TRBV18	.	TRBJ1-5	TGTGCCAGCTCGACGGTTAATCAGCCCCAGCATTTT	CASSTVNQPQHF
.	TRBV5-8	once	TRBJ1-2	TGTGCCAGCAGCTTGGTCGGGGGCGGCTATGGCTACACCTTC	CASSLVGGGYGYTF
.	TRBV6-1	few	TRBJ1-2	TGTGCCAGCAGTGGATCGAGTTACTATGGCTACACCTTC	CASSGSSYYGYTF
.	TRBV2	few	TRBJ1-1	TGTGCCAGCAGTGGGAATTTGGGAGCCACTGAAGCTTTCTTT	CASSGNLGATEAFF
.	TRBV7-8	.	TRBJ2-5	TGTGCCAGCAGCTTAGGCTTTGGGTGGGACCAAGAGACCCAGTACTTC	CASSLGFGWDQETQYF
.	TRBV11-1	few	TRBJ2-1	TGTGCCAGCAGCTTTTCGTGGGCTAGTAACCCCTACAATGAGCAGTTCTTC	CASSFSWASNPYNEQFF
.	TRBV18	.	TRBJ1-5	TGTGCCAGCTCACCAAACGGCCGGGGAAATAGCAATCAGCCCCAGCATTTT	CASSPNGRGNSNQPQHF
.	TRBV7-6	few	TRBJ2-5	TGTGCCAGCAGCTTGGGGGGCTTCCGGGGAGAGACCCAGTACTTC	CASSLGGFRGETQYF
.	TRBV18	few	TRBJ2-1	TGTGCCAGCTTCCCGGGGCATTTCGGTGAGCAGTTCTTC	CASFPGHFGEQFF
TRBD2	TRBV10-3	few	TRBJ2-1	TGTGCCATCAGTGAAAGAGGGGGACTAGCGGGAGGGCCGCGGAATGAGCAGTTCTTC	CAISERGGLAGGPRNEQFF
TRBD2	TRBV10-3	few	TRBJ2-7	TGTGCCATCAGTGAGCTAGCGGGGGCCGATTACGAGCAGTACTTC	CAISELAGADYEQYF
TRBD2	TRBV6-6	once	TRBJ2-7	TGTGCCAGCGGAGAGGGACTAGCGGTTGTAACCGGGGAGCAGTACTTC	CASGEGLAVVTGEQYF
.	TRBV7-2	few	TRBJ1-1	TGTGCCAGCAGCTTAGCGCCGAACACTGAAGCTTTCTTT	CASSLAPNTEAFF